These 9 T cell receptor beta chains came from one sample sequenced in a study of blood T cells in healthy people across ages. A second roughly 6 to 11 cycle PCR used barcoded and J-beta primers. TCRdb re-called the 5' RACE reads with MiXCR, one entry per CDR3 protein. The sample records about 1.8 million distinct CDR3 sequences, just under 50% being singletons. The sample consisted of blood. These receptors came from a woman aged 40 to 50 in good health.

This clonotype showed up just a few times. The chain is built from TRBV5-4 and TRBJ2-4; TRBD1 matches 8 bases. Germline CDR1 reads SGHNT; CDR2 reads YYREEE (reference sequence). Trimming at V came to 4 bases and at J to 2 bases, leaving 8 bases not matched to a gene. This CDR3 contains 16 residues. The DNA for the CDR3 is TGTGCCAGCAGCGATTCGCAGGGGGCTCCCAAAAACATTCAGTACTTC. Protein sequence: CASSDSQGAPKNIQYF.

The chain has TRBV9 and TRBJ2-5, with a possible D match to TRBD2 (6 bases). The ends were cut back, 8 bases at V and 1 base at J, with 18 bases in the middle. The CDR3 is 15 amino acids. The germline CDR1 and CDR2 sequences are SGDLS and YYNGEE. CDR3 protein: CASSPDQGGQETQYF. Written as DNA, the CDR3 is TGTGCCAGTAGCCCGGATCAGGGAGGCCAAGAGACCCAGTACTTC.

CDR3 nucleotide sequence: TGCAGTGCTACTCCCTGGGCCAACGTCCTGACTTTC. Translating gives CSATPWANVLTF. The chain couples TRBV20-1 to TRBJ2-6; no firm D call. Deletions cut 4 bases from V and 5 bases from J, with 6 bases between. Per the germline V gene, CDR1 is DFQATT and CDR2 is SNEGSKA (reference sequence). This CDR3 is built from 12 residues.

J is TRBJ2-3 and V is TRBV12-3 or TRBV12-4; 15 positions match TRBD2. The CDR3 has 16 residues. Germline trimming cut 3 bases from V and 12 bases from J; bases unmatched to any gene: 10. DNA of the CDR3: TGTGCCAGCAGTTTGGCGGGACTAGCGGGGGGTTCGAGACAGTATTTT. Its translation: CASSLAGLAGGSRQYF.

This clonotype was observed a handful of times. The CDR3 nucleotides are TGTGCCACCAGTGATTTTGCCGGGACTAGCGGGGTTGATGAGCAGTTCTTC. It codes for CATSDFAGTSGVDEQFF. The chain joins TRBV24-1 to TRBJ2-1; 13 bases fit TRBD2. CDR1 and CDR2 (germline): KGHDR, SFDVKD. V was pared by 1 base and J by 8 bases, with 7 bases of the junction left unmatched. The CDR3 covers 17 residues.

This clonotype showed up many times. The J gene is TRBJ2-5, the V gene TRBV9; TRBD1 might be the D (6 bases). V dropped 3 bases and J dropped 1 base, with 10 bases sitting between them. Per the germline V gene, CDR1 is SGDLS and CDR2 is YYNGEE. The CDR3 contains 14 residues. The CDR3 bases are TGTGCCAGCAGCGCGACAGGAGCCCAAGAGACCCAGTACTTC. Amino acids: CASSATGAQETQYF.

Only a few counts were recorded for this clonotype. The rearrangement links TRBV28 to TRBJ2-1; 9 bases agree with TRBD2. The CDR3 spans 16 residues. J was trimmed by 9 bases and V by 6 bases; bases with no gene match: 15. Germline CDR1 is MDHEN and CDR2 is SYDVKM. CDR3 sequence: CASRTQRGDFNSEQFF. As DNA, the CDR3 is TGTGCCAGCAGGACCCAGCGGGGGGATTTCAACAGTGAGCAGTTCTTC.

The chain couples TRBV6-2 or TRBV6-3 to TRBJ2-4, with D perhaps matching TRBD2 (5 bases). The J call may be wrong; the DNA end is better matched by TRBJ2-7. Germline V gene data show CDR1 as MNHEY and CDR2 as SVGEGT. This CDR3 spans 14 amino acids. CDR3: CASSQPRGVYEQYF. The CDR3 DNA is TGTGCCAGCAGCCAACCCCGGGGAGTCTACGAGCAGTACTTC.

The J gene is TRBJ2-1, the V gene TRBV2; TRBD1 is a possible D gene (5 bases). Trimming took off 3 bases at V and 2 bases at J, with 8 bases between the two ends. The CDR3 spans 14 residues. The germline CDR1 and CDR2 sequences are SNHLY and FYNNEI. The CDR3 here is CASSETEAYNEQFF. CDR3 DNA sequence: TGTGCCAGCAGTGAGACAGAAGCCTACAATGAGCAGTTCTTC.